The T cell receptor (beta chain) described here comes from a study of shared clonotypes between healthy human individuals. Between the trimmed V and J ends, which lost 3 bases and 0 bases, there was a span of 17 bases. The germline CDR1 and CDR2 sequences are MDHEN and SYDVKM. CDR3 size: 17 residues. For every subset, genomic DNA was evenly distributed across several immunoSEQ plates. The table came from immunoSEQ multiplex PCR; TCRdb's copy has only in-frame clones and leaves some out. This sample has about 2 million clones, with roughly 94% found just once. This sequence joins TRBV28 and TRBJ1-1; D gene ambiguous. Sequencing used naive CD4+ T cells sorted from blood. Subset defined: CD45RA+ positively selected. The TCR originated in a young man in good health. In nucleotides, the CDR3 is TGTGCCAGCAGTTTGGCCAGTCTCGACGGCATGAACACTGAAGCTTTCTTT. Its protein product is CASSLASLDGMNTEAFF.